What follows are 10 T cell receptor beta chains derived from one specimen sequenced in a study of human T cells and chemical hapten exposure. Time point noted: pre-sensitization, week 0. Treatment indicated: therapeutic diphenylcyclopropenone sensitization with weekly scalp DPC. TCRdb re-derived calls from the RACE reads in MiXCR, one entry per CDR3 protein. Of 85,000 to 120,000 distinct CDR3 sequences listed, approximately 12% are singletons. Sample: whole blood, taken in connection with sensitization to the hapten diphenylcyclopropenone (DPC). The receptors stem from a woman aged 45-60 years with alopecia areata. Some clones in this sample may be carry-over from other donors' samples.

This rearrangement joins TRBV28 to TRBJ1-1; no definite D call. The CDR3 totals 16 residues. The ends were cut back, 4 bases at V and 3 bases at J, with 18 bases in the middle. Germline V gene sequence: CDR1 MDHEN, CDR2 SYDVKM. This chain's CDR3 is CASSWAVLTGDTEAFF. The CDR3 bases are TGTGCCAGCAGTTGGGCCGTCCTAACCGGGGACACTGAAGCTTTCTTT.

This clonotype was counted at least ten times. The V gene is TRBV20-1, the J gene TRBJ1-2; D is uncertain. This CDR3 has 15 amino acids. Germline V gene sequence: CDR1 DFQATT, CDR2 SNEGSKA (reference sequence). V was trimmed by 1 base and J by 4 bases, leaving 16 bases between them. The CDR3 spells CSARARDWGSYGYTF. In nucleotides, the CDR3 is TGCAGTGCTAGAGCCCGGGATTGGGGATCCTATGGCTACACCTTC.

The chain links TRBV7-9 to TRBJ2-5; 8 bases fit TRBD2. The CDR3 has 14 amino acids. Per the germline V gene, CDR1 is SEHNR and CDR2 is FQNEAQ (reference sequence). J was trimmed by 5 bases and V by 5 bases; bases with no gene match: 7. CDR3 coding DNA: TGTGCCAGCAGCCCTCCCGGGGGGGGTGAGACCCAGTACTTC. Translated: CASSPPGGGETQYF.

This clonotype showed up many times. The J gene is TRBJ2-7, the V gene TRBV2; D unclear. V dropped 2 bases and J dropped 3 bases, with 14 bases sitting between them. The CDR3 is 15 amino acids. CDR1 and CDR2 (germline): SNHLY, FYNNEI. For the CDR3, the DNA is TGTGCCAGCAGTGAACGGGTGGGCCCCTACTACGAGCAGTACTTC. It translates to CASSERVGPYYEQYF.

This clonotype was seen many times. The chain uses TRBV19 and TRBJ2-4; D not certain. Germline CDR1 reads LNHDA; CDR2 reads SQIVND (reference sequence). The CDR3 has 15 residues. V dropped 5 bases and J dropped 5 bases, with 16 bases sitting between them. The CDR3 nucleotides read TGTGCCAGTAGTGACGAATATCATTCGGAAAACATTCAGTACTTC. Protein: CASSDEYHSENIQYF.

This clonotype was observed many times. This chain connects TRBV20-1 to TRBJ2-7; D gene uncertain. Germline CDR1 and CDR2: DFQATT and SNEGSKA (reference sequence). This CDR3 spans 12 amino acids. V dropped 5 bases and J dropped 2 bases, with 10 bases sitting between them. For the CDR3, the DNA is TGCAGTGCTCCTGGGATAACCTACGAGCAGTACTTC. Translated, it gives CSAPGITYEQYF.

This clonotype was counted between two and nine times. The genes are TRBV11-2 and TRBJ2-3; 7 nucleotides align to TRBD1. The CDR3 extends over 16 amino acids. After removal of 0 bases from V and 6 bases from J, the junction contained 9 bases not matched to a gene. Germline CDR1 and CDR2: SGHAT and FQNNGV. The CDR3 loop reads CASSLDHGQVWDTQYF. The CDR3 bases are TGTGCCAGCAGCTTAGATCACGGACAGGTGTGGGATACGCAGTATTTT. Filled out from reference TRBV11-2 and TRBJ2-3, the complete variable domain reads EAGVAQSPRYKIIEKRQSVAFWCNPISGHATLYWYQQILGQGPKLLIQFQNNGVVDDSQLPKDRFSAERLKGVDSTLKIQPAKLEDSAVYLCASSLDHGQVWDTQYFGPGTRLTVL.

This clonotype came up many times. V gene TRBV7-9 combines with J gene TRBJ2-7, with 9 bases aligning to TRBD1. Trimming took 6 bases from V and 8 from J; bases not matched to a gene: 17. The length of the CDR3 is 16 residues. The germline gives CDR1 SEHNR, CDR2 FQNEAQ (reference sequence). In DNA form, the CDR3 reads TGTGCCAGCAGACCAAATGCCGGGGGACAGGGATCTAAGCAGTACTTC. This gives the protein CASRPNAGGQGSKQYF.

A few counts support this clonotype. The V and J genes are TRBV3-1 and TRBJ2-1; tentatively, D is TRBD1 (6 bases). The CDR3 has 19 residues. CDR1 and CDR2 from the germline V gene are LGHDT and YNNKEL (reference sequence). V dropped 4 bases and J dropped 0 bases, with 22 bases sitting between them. CDR3 nucleotide sequence: TGTGCCAGCAGCCGATATGGACAGACCCGCCTCAGCTCCTACAATGAGCAGTTCTTC. This gives the protein CASSRYGQTRLSSYNEQFF.

This clonotype was picked up many times. This chain's CDR3 is CASNWVRTDTQYF. The DNA of the CDR3 is TGTGCCAGCAACTGGGTTAGGACAGATACGCAGTATTTT. The chain has TRBV7-2 and TRBJ2-3; no clear D gene. This CDR3 is built from 13 residues. The germline V gene encodes CDR1 SGHTA and CDR2 FQGNSA. Trimming cost V 7 bases and J 3 bases, with 11 bases left between them.